The TCR beta chain under discussion was sequenced for a study of technical replicates of blood from a few donors. Clones were read by immunoSEQ multiplex PCR, and TCRdb kept only the in-frame ones, dropping some. The table lists under 90,000 clones, roughly 93% of them singletons, with less than 0.3% in the top ten. Trimming pared 5 bases from V and 2 bases from J, leaving 10 bases between. Germline V gene sequence: CDR1 MNHEY, CDR2 SVGAGI. This CDR3 region has 14 residues. The TCR was taken from a human donor in good health. Sequencing used T cells isolated from PBMCs. J is TRBJ1-3 and V is TRBV6-5; no clear D gene. CDR3: CASSRSRTGNTIYF. The CDR3 DNA reads TGTGCCAGCAGTAGGTCCAGGACTGGAAACACCATATATTTT.